Shown below are 21 T cell receptor beta chains from a single sample sequenced in a study of cytomegalovirus exposure and HLA in healthy donors. PCR amplification relied on 60 Vbeta primers (plus 13 Jbeta primers). The table came from immunoSEQ multiplex PCR; TCRdb's copy has only in-frame clones and leaves some out. The listing contains approximately 190,000 clones. Material for sequencing was PBMCs. The origin of the receptors is a boy younger than 18 in good health and CMV-seronegative.

The chain recombines TRBV6-5 with TRBJ1-4; D remains unclear. The CDR3 runs to 15 residues. Germline lookup yields CDR1 MNHEY and CDR2 SVGAGI. V shed 1 base and J shed 5 bases, with 11 bases lying between them. The CDR3 DNA reads TGTGCCAGCAGTTACTTAAGGACGGGAAATGAAAAACTGTTTTTT. Amino acid sequence: CASSYLRTGNEKLFF.

The rearrangement uses TRBV6-5 and TRBJ2-1, with 9 positions matching TRBD1. Germline V gene sequence: CDR1 MNHEY, CDR2 SVGAGI. This CDR3 region has 15 residues. Trimming took 6 bases from V and 2 from J; bases not matched to a gene: 5. The CDR3 bases are TGTGCCAGCAGGCGAGGACAGGGGACCTACAATGAGCAGTTCTTC. Protein: CASRRGQGTYNEQFF.

This chain links TRBV1 with TRBJ2-7; TRBD1, as called in the table, went unchecked against the DNA. TRBV1 is flagged as a pseudogene. The CDR3 sequence is 14 residues long. The CDR3 DNA reads as TGCACCAGCAGCCATGGGGACAGAGCCTACGAGCAGTACTTC. Amino acid sequence: CTSSHGDRAYEQYF.

A remark on this clone: The sample contains more than one DNA sequence encoding this CDR3. This chain links TRBV29-1 with TRBJ1-1; D possibly corresponds to TRBD1 (6 bases). The CDR3 covers 12 residues. Germline loops: CDR1 SQVTM, CDR2 ANQGSEA. V dropped 4 bases and J dropped 2 bases, with 8 bases sitting between them. CDR3 sequence: CSVGGGNTEAFF. The CDR3 coding sequence is TGCAGCGTTGGCGGGGGCAACACTGAAGCTTTCTTT.

The chain has TRBV6-4 and TRBJ1-1; D might be TRBD1 (6 bases). Per germline, CDR1 MRHNA and CDR2 SNTAGT. This CDR3 contains 15 residues. The V end lost 5 bases, the J end lost 5 bases, and 18 bases lay between the germline ends. The CDR3 sequence: CASSPGEAGSTEAFF. In nucleotides, the CDR3 is TGTGCCAGCAGTCCAGGGGAAGCGGGGTCAACTGAAGCTTTCTTT.

The genes are TRBV2 and TRBJ1-2; D perhaps matches TRBD1 (5 bases). Trimming left V 6 bases short and J 7 bases short, with 12 bases between. From germline, CDR1 is SNHLY and CDR2 FYNNEI. This CDR3 has 12 residues. The CDR3 spells CASRPLQGGYTF. CDR3 nucleotides: TGTGCCAGCAGGCCGCTCCAGGGTGGCTACACCTTC. Combining the CDR3 with reference TRBV2 and TRBJ1-2 gives the whole variable domain EPEVTQTPSHQVTQMGQEVILRCVPISNHLYFYWYRQILGQKVEFLVSFYNNEISEKSEIFDDQFSVERPDGSNFTLKIRSTKLEDSAMYFCASRPLQGGYTFGSGTRLTVV.

The chain couples TRBV7-9 to TRBJ2-4; TRBD2 might be the D (5 bases). V was shortened by 1 base and J by 1 base, with 5 bases between the two germline ends. This CDR3 comprises 14 residues. In germline, CDR1 is SEHNR, CDR2 FQNEAQ (reference sequence). The CDR3: CASSLGGAKNIQYF. In DNA, the CDR3 is TGTGCCAGCAGCTTAGGAGGGGCCAAAAACATTCAGTACTTC. The full variable domain, with the rest looked up from reference TRBV7-9 and TRBJ2-4, is DTGVSQNPRHKITKRGQNVTFRCDPISEHNRLYWYRQTLGQGPEFLTYFQNEAQLEKSRLLSDRFSAERPKGSFSTLEIQRTEQGDSAMYLCASSLGGAKNIQYFGAGTRLSVL.

This chain uses TRBV6-5 with TRBJ1-3; D is unresolved. This CDR3 contains 13 residues. The V and J ends lost 4 bases and 0 bases respectively, with 4 bases between them. Germline CDR1 is MNHEY and CDR2 is SVGAGI. The CDR3 nucleotides are TGTGCCAGCAGTTCTCGCTCTGGAAACACCATATATTTT. It encodes CASSSRSGNTIYF.

This chain links TRBV2 with TRBJ1-1; the match to TRBD1 covers 9 bases. CDR3 length equals 18 residues. V shed 4 bases and J 8 bases; nucleotides not matched to a gene: 20. Germline V gene sequence: CDR1 SNHLY, CDR2 FYNNEI. The CDR3 DNA sequence: TGTGCCAGCAGTGCTCTCGATTTTTTTGTGACAGGGGGTATGGAAGCTTTCTTT. This sequence encodes CASSALDFFVTGGMEAFF.

The chain is built from TRBV5-4 and TRBJ2-1; D perhaps matches TRBD1 (6 bases). This CDR3 has 16 residues. Looked up from germline, CDR1 is SGHNT and CDR2 is YYREEE (reference sequence). The V gene lost 2 bases and the J gene lost 2 bases, with 14 bases spanning the gap. CDR3: CASSLRNRTAYNEQFF. The DNA of the CDR3 is TGTGCCAGCAGCTTACGGAACCGGACAGCCTACAATGAGCAGTTCTTC.

The rearrangement joins TRBV4-1 to TRBJ1-1; 8 bases match TRBD1. CDR1 is MGHRA, CDR2 YSYEKL, per germline. The CDR3 has 15 amino acids. V lost 2 bases and J lost 5; bases outside the gene matches: 7. The CDR3 DNA is TGCGCCAGCAGCCAAAAGACAGGGGCGTGGACTGAAGCTTTCTTT. Encoded protein: CASSQKTGAWTEAFF.

The chain combines TRBV4-1 with TRBJ2-1; TRBD1 matches 10 bases. Germline lookup yields CDR1 MGHRA and CDR2 YSYEKL. Trimming took 4 bases from V and 4 from J; bases not matched to a gene: 7. CDR3 length equals 16 residues. The CDR3 sequence is CASSPRGTGDYNEQFF. Written as DNA, the CDR3 is TGCGCCAGCAGCCCCAGGGGGACAGGGGATTACAATGAGCAGTTCTTC.

V is TRBV6-6 and J is TRBJ1-1; D remains ambiguous. V was trimmed by 5 bases and J by 8 bases, leaving 12 bases between them. The CDR3 has 12 residues. CDR1 is MNHNY and CDR2 is SVGAGI in the germline V gene (reference sequence). CDR3 residues: CASSPNPGEAFF. In DNA form, the CDR3 reads TGTGCCAGCAGTCCTAATCCCGGGGAAGCTTTCTTT.

The chain uses TRBV5-1 and TRBJ2-1, with D possibly TRBD1 on 6 matching bases. Germline CDR1 SGHRS, CDR2 YFSETQ. V lost 2 bases and J lost 5, with 11 bases in between. The CDR3 is 14 residues long. The CDR3 DNA is TGCGCCAGCAGCTTTGGTTACAGGGACAATGAGCAGTTCTTC. Protein: CASSFGYRDNEQFF.

CDR3 DNA sequence: TGTGCCAGCGCCGGGACAGGGGGAGGGGAGCAGTACTTC. Protein product: CASAGTGGGEQYF. The J gene is TRBJ2-7, the V gene TRBV11-2; 11 nucleotides align to TRBD1. CDR3 length: 13 residues. The J segment lost 7 bases and the V segment lost 8 bases, leaving 7 bases of the junction unmatched. The germline V gene has CDR1 SGHAT and CDR2 FQNNGV.

The chain uses TRBV6-5 and TRBJ1-1; D perhaps matches TRBD1 (6 bases). V dropped 6 bases and J dropped 11 bases, with 13 bases sitting between them. This CDR3 is 11 amino acids long. Germline-derived CDR1 and CDR2 are MNHEY and SVGAGI. CDR3 amino acids: CASREGGRAFF. The DNA for the CDR3 is TGTGCCAGCAGGGAGGGGGGGAGGGCTTTCTTT.

This chain connects TRBV15 to TRBJ1-4; 7 bases map to TRBD1. Germline-derived CDR1 and CDR2 are LNHNV and YYDKDF (reference sequence). The V segment lost 1 base and the J segment 0 bases; nucleotides outside the gene matches: 5. The CDR3 contains 17 residues. This CDR3 is CATSRVGTVTTNEKLFF. The CDR3 nucleotides read TGTGCCACCAGCAGAGTTGGGACAGTTACAACTAATGAAAAACTGTTTTTT.

The V call is TRBV19, the J call TRBJ1-2; 9 positions match TRBD1. V was clipped by 6 bases and J by 6 bases; unmatched bases: 8. This CDR3 is 14 amino acids long. Germline values: CDR1 LNHDA, CDR2 SQIVND (reference sequence). CDR3 sequence (DNA): TGTGCCAGTAGAGGACAGGGGAAAGTGGATGGCTACACCTTC. The encoded protein is CASRGQGKVDGYTF.

This chain links TRBV27 with TRBJ1-1, with 7 bases aligning to TRBD1. The CDR3 loop spans 17 amino acids. The germline V gene has CDR1 MNHEY and CDR2 SMNVEV (reference sequence). The V gene end was trimmed by 3 bases and the J gene end by 3 bases; junction bases not matched to a gene: 13. The CDR3 loop is CASSFLPGGSEDTEAFF. The CDR3 nucleotides are TGTGCCAGCAGTTTTCTCCCAGGGGGAAGTGAGGACACTGAAGCTTTCTTT.

This chain uses TRBV4-3 with TRBJ1-2, with 8 bases lining up with TRBD1. Germline lookup yields CDR1 LGHNA and CDR2 YSLEER. The CDR3 consists of 15 residues. The J segment lost 2 bases and the V segment lost 4 bases, leaving 6 bases of the junction unmatched. CDR3 DNA sequence: TGCGCCAGCAGCCTAGGGACAGGCGTCAACTATGGCTACACCTTC. Encoded protein: CASSLGTGVNYGYTF.

The chain joins TRBV2 to TRBJ1-1; D uncertain. Trimming took 7 bases from V and 3 from J, leaving 9 bases between them. CDR1 is SNHLY, CDR2 FYNNEI, per germline. The CDR3 has 12 amino acids. CDR3 bases: TGTGCCAGCAAAGCCGGGGACACTGAAGCTTTCTTT. It translates to CASKAGDTEAFF.